The 11 T cell receptor beta chains presented below share a single source sample, sequenced in a study of Graves' ophthalmopathy and Graves' hyperthyroidism (dated by TCRdb to 2017 to 2018). Sequencing was performed on an Illumina HiSeq 2000. TCR beta CDR3 regions were amplified from RNA transcripts for repertoire sequencing. A first-round RT-PCR used HTBI primers with the Qiagen OneStep RT-PCR kit, followed by a second-round multiplex PCR, size selection and purification. TCRdb reprocessing: public reads trimmed at Q25 with fastp, clones called with MiXCR, in-frame beta chains kept. CDR3 protein duplicates are merged, each entry listing the most common genes and DNA. The sample includes almost 750,000 distinct CDR3 sequences, with 40% observed a single time. The top ten hold about 40% of the sample. Sequencing input: peripheral blood. These receptor sequences come from an adult man with Graves' ophthalmopathy.

This sequence joins TRBV10-2 and TRBJ1-1, with D uncertain. The V gene's germline CDR1 is WSHSY and CDR2 SAAADI. Trimming cost V 0 bases and J 4 bases, with 12 bases left between them. The CDR3 consists of 15 residues. The CDR3 sequence: CASSESKWLVTEAFF. The CDR3 coding sequence is TGCGCCAGCAGTGAGTCAAAATGGTTGGTCACTGAAGCTTTCTTT.

This clonotype was counted at least ten times. The V gene is TRBV7-9, the J gene TRBJ2-7, with TRBD2 identical over 9 bases. Trimming at V came to 4 bases and at J to 3 bases, leaving 7 bases not matched to a gene. Germline V gene lookup returns CDR1 SEHNR and CDR2 FQNEAQ (reference sequence). The CDR3 consists of 15 residues. As DNA, the CDR3 is TGTGCCAGCAGCTCCACCGCGGGAGGGCTCTACGAGCAGTACTTC. Protein sequence: CASSSTAGGLYEQYF.

This clonotype was counted between two and nine times. This chain joins TRBV7-9 and TRBJ2-2; maybe TRBD1 (6 bases). CDR3 length: 14 amino acids. The V end lost 5 bases, the J end lost 4 bases, and 11 bases lay between the germline ends. The germline V gene encodes CDR1 SEHNR and CDR2 FQNEAQ (reference sequence). The CDR3 is CASSPDSSTGELFF. CDR3 bases: TGTGCCAGCAGCCCGGACAGTTCCACCGGGGAGCTGTTTTTT.

This clonotype was counted a few times. The chain combines TRBV6-6 with TRBJ1-6; a weak D match, TRBD1 (6 bases). The CDR3 is 15 amino acids. Trimming took off 6 bases at V and 4 bases at J, with 13 bases between the two ends. CDR1 MNHNY and CDR2 SVGAGI come from the germline V gene (reference sequence). The CDR3 DNA follows: TGTGCCAGCAGGGAACCGACAGGTTATAATTCACCCCTCCACTTT. Residues: CASREPTGYNSPLHF.

The chain combines TRBV12-3 or TRBV12-4 with TRBJ2-7; D might be TRBD1 (5 bases). The CDR3 runs to 14 residues. The V and J ends lost 4 bases and 4 bases respectively, with 14 bases between them. The CDR3 spells CASSSRQRLYEQYF. The CDR3 bases are TGTGCCAGCAGTTCTCGACAGAGACTTTACGAGCAGTACTTC.

The chain recombines TRBV24-1 with TRBJ1-5, with TRBD1 matching 8 bases. V was pared by 12 bases and J by 9 bases, with 15 bases of the junction left unmatched. The CDR3 contains 14 residues. CDR1 and CDR2 from the germline V gene are KGHDR and SFDVKD. CDR3 loop: CAWSVGQAPGPQHF. The CDR3 region has the DNA TGTGCCTGGAGTGTGGGACAGGCCCCAGGGCCCCAGCATTTT.

The V and J genes are TRBV27 and TRBJ2-7; the match to TRBD2 covers 12 bases. V trimming: 5 bases; J trimming: 3 bases; junction bases outside the gene matches: 14. The CDR3 loop spans 18 amino acids. The V gene's germline CDR1 is MNHEY and CDR2 SMNVEV (reference sequence). The CDR3, as DNA: TGTGCCAGCAGTCCAGGGACTAGCGGGCCACTAACATTCTACGAGCAGTACTTC. Encoded protein: CASSPGTSGPLTFYEQYF.

This chain links TRBV4-3 with TRBJ2-7; D remains unclear. The CDR3 extends over 14 amino acids. CDR1 and CDR2 (germline): LGHNA, YSLEER. V lost 5 bases to trimming and J lost 0 bases, with 11 bases between them. The CDR3 reads CASSYRVLSYEQYF. The CDR3 bases are TGCGCCAGCAGCTATAGGGTCCTCTCCTACGAGCAGTACTTC.

In its sample, this clonotype was seen many times. This chain joins TRBV20-1 and TRBJ1-4, with 9 positions matching TRBD1. The CDR3 sequence is 13 residues long. Looked up from germline, CDR1 is DFQATT and CDR2 is SNEGSKA (reference sequence). Trimming cost V 6 bases and J 6 bases; bases outside gene matches: 5. The CDR3 DNA reads TGCAGTGCCCTGGACAGGGGAGATGAAAAACTGTTTTTT. Its protein product is CSALDRGDEKLFF.

This clonotype was counted ten times or more. The chain has TRBV7-9 and TRBJ2-6; D remains unclear. CDR1 is SEHNR and CDR2 is FQNEAQ in the germline V gene (reference sequence). This CDR3 comprises 15 residues. V lost 1 base and J lost 0, with 4 bases in between. The CDR3 DNA reads TGTGCCAGCAGCTTAGGATTCTCTGGGGCCAACGTCCTGACTTTC. This gives the protein CASSLGFSGANVLTF.

This clonotype was picked up many times. The chain joins TRBV29-1 to TRBJ1-3; possible D gene TRBD1, 5 bases. Germline V lookup: CDR1 SQVTM, CDR2 ANQGSEA. The CDR3 loop spans 14 amino acids. The ends were cut back, 6 bases at V and 0 bases at J, with 12 bases in the middle. CDR3 sequence: CSVNDRNSGNTIYF. The CDR3 nucleotides are TGCAGCGTCAACGACAGAAACTCTGGAAACACCATATATTTT.